The T cell receptor beta chain described here comes from a study of cytomegalovirus exposure and HLA in healthy donors. Study-level findings and limits: There were several of the most significant clusters that appeared linked to common viral pathogens in a later analysis.

60 Vbeta and 13 Jbeta primers were used in PCR. Measured with immunoSEQ multiplex PCR; TCRdb has only the in-frame clones, and not every one. The repertoire holds under 200,000 clones, more than 70% seen once, with approximately 0.25% in the top ten. As for this clone: What it binds is unknown.

Looked up from germline, CDR1 is MDHEN and CDR2 is SYDVKM. Trimming stripped 2 bases from V and 11 bases from J, with 9 bases between. This CDR3 comprises 11 residues. This receptor was obtained from a boy aged 10-17 years in good health and CMV-seronegative. V gene TRBV28 combines with J gene TRBJ1-1, with D unclear. Sequencing was performed on PBMCs. CDR3 amino acids: CASSLSYEAFF. The CDR3 region has the DNA TGTGCCAGCAGTTTAAGCTATGAGGCTTTCTTT.